This T cell receptor beta chain was retrieved from a study of breast tumors, draining lymph nodes, adjacent tissues. Study outcomes and limitations: Tumor T cell lymph node origin was a supported hypothesis, not proven.

This clonotype was seen many times. Antigen unknown. TCRdb passed the multiplex PCR reads through MiXCR, listing each CDR3 protein once. This table has about 31,000 distinct CDR3 sequences, about 63% appearing once. The CDR3 has 12 amino acids. With 3 bases removed from V and 8 bases from J, the gap between germline ends came to 9 bases. This clonotype originated in a female donor with breast cancer. Some clones in this sample may be carry-over from other donors' samples. The sequenced material came from breast tumor tissue. The rearrangement links TRBV12-3 or TRBV12-4 to TRBJ2-3; tentative D call: TRBD2 (5 bases). CDR3 bases: TGTGCCAGCAGTTTCGGTGGGAGTACGCAGTATTTT. Translated: CASSFGGSTQYF.